This T cell receptor beta chain was sequenced in a study of CD8+ T cells in alopecia areata. The CDR3 covers 12 residues. V dropped 1 base and J dropped 7 bases, with 4 bases sitting between them. Looked up from germline, CDR1 is LNHDA and CDR2 is SQIVND (reference sequence). The treatment here: oral pan-JAK inhibitor, 5-10 mg twice daily. Following extraction, RNA underwent reverse transcription to cDNA, which served as the sequencing template. Libraries were prepared by immunoSEQ multiplex PCR; TCRdb keeps only in-frame clonotypes and omits some of them. The sample has 130,000 to 150,000 clones, roughly 82% seen once.

The sequenced sample was CD8+ T cells sorted from blood, obtained at week 4, from a patient treated with tofacitinib. This receptor was obtained from a human donor with alopecia areata. The chain combines TRBV19 with TRBJ2-2; D call uncertain. DNA of the CDR3: TGTGCCAGTAGTATAGTGATCGGGGAGCTGTTTTTT. It codes for CASSIVIGELFF.